This passage covers 2 T cell receptor beta chains from one sample sequenced in a study of blood T cell repertoires in COVID-19. Clones were read by immunoSEQ multiplex PCR, and TCRdb kept only the in-frame ones, dropping some. Among over 200,000 clones listed, roughly 80% were seen once. The sample consisted of peripheral blood. The receptors shown here come from a woman aged 80 or older with acute or convalescent COVID-19.

This clone has only one observation. This sequence joins TRBV11-3 and TRBJ2-3, with a weak D call TRBD2 (5 bases). The CDR3 runs 14 residues. V dropped 1 base and J dropped 3 bases, with 8 bases sitting between them. The V gene's germline CDR1 is SGHNT and CDR2 YENEEA. This CDR3 reads CASSLGRGTDTQYF. CDR3 coding DNA: TGTGCCAGCAGCTTAGGACGGGGAACAGATACGCAGTATTTT.

The table lists this clone with a few counts. V is TRBV12-5 and J is TRBJ1-4; no clear D gene. From germline, CDR1 is LGHNT and CDR2 FRNRAP. The CDR3 extends over 14 amino acids. V gave up 6 bases and J gave up 8 bases, with 16 bases separating them. CDR3 sequence reads: CASGQGGGREKLFF. Written as DNA, the CDR3 is TGTGCTAGTGGCCAAGGAGGTGGGAGGGAAAAACTGTTTTTT.